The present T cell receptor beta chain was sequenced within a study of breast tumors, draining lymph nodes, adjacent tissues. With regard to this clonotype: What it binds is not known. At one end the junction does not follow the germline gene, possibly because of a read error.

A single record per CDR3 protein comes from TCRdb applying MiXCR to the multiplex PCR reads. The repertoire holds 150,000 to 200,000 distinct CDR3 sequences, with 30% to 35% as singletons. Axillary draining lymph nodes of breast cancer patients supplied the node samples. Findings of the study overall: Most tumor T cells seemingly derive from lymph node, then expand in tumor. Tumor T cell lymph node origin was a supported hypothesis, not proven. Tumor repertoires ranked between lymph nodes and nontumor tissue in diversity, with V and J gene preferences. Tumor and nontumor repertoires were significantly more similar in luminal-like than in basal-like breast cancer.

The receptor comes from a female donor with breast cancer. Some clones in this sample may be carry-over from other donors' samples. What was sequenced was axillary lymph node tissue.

CDR3 region: CASSGGRVTGSNRPQHF. The CDR3 DNA reads TGTGCCAGCTCCGGCGGCAGGGTCACAGGGAGCAATCGGCCCCAGCATTTT. This chain connects TRBV6-1 to TRBJ1-5, with a weak D call TRBD1 (6 bases). Germline-derived CDR1 and CDR2 are MNHNS and SASEGT. The CDR3 covers 17 residues.